These 10 T cell receptor beta chains share one sample of origin, sequenced in a study of T cells in Graves' hyperthyroidism and ophthalmopathy. Amplified TCR beta CDR3 regions derived from RNA transcripts. The TCR CDR3 first-round RT-PCR relied on the HTBI primer set. In TCRdb, the multiplex PCR reads were re-called with MiXCR into one record per CDR3 protein. The data contain over 500,000 distinct CDR3 sequences, 40% to 50% of them singletons. The sequenced material came from peripheral blood or thyroid tissue (not recorded which). All receptors derive from an adult woman with Graves' disease, either hyperthyroidism or ophthalmopathy (not recorded which).

This clonotype was recorded many times. The gene calls are TRBV7-9 and TRBJ2-5; maybe TRBD1 (6 bases). The CDR3 contains 15 residues. Germline CDR1 reads SEHNR; CDR2 reads FQNEAQ (reference sequence). V was cut by 5 bases and J by 7 bases, with 20 bases left in between. CDR3 DNA: TGTGCCAGCAGCCGAAAAACACAGGGTCTGGGGACCCAGTACTTC. It translates to CASSRKTQGLGTQYF.

A few counts support this clonotype. This rearrangement joins TRBV28 to TRBJ1-1; D call uncertain. V was cut by 3 bases and J by 3 bases, with 20 bases left in between. Germline V gene sequence: CDR1 MDHEN, CDR2 SYDVKM. The CDR3 contains 17 residues. The CDR3 DNA reads as TGTGCCAGCAGTTTTGACCCCTACACCTTTCTGGACACTGAAGCTTTCTTT. Its protein is CASSFDPYTFLDTEAFF.

The CDR3 protein is CSARGPFGYTF. CDR3 bases: TGCAGTGCTAGAGGACCTTTCGGGTACACCTTC. V is TRBV20-1 and J is TRBJ1-2, with D unresolved. Germline CDR1 reads DFQATT; CDR2 reads SNEGSKA (reference sequence). The CDR3 loop spans 11 amino acids. Trimming removed 1 base at V and 11 bases at J, with 11 bases between.

This clonotype was recorded many times. The chain carries TRBV20-1 and TRBJ1-3; unclear D gene. The CDR3 loop spans 12 amino acids. Trimming pared 7 bases from V and 1 base from J, leaving 8 bases between. The germline V gene has CDR1 DFQATT and CDR2 SNEGSKA (reference sequence). The DNA for the CDR3 is TGCAGTGTGGCGGGTTCTGGAAACACCATATATTTT. Protein: CSVAGSGNTIYF.

This clonotype was recorded at least ten times. The chain has TRBV12-3 or TRBV12-4 and TRBJ1-2; D not certain. Deletions cut 0 bases from V and 5 bases from J, with 10 bases between. This CDR3 region has 14 residues. The CDR3 loop reads CASSLALTAYGYTF. The CDR3 coding sequence is TGTGCCAGCAGTTTAGCGCTTACTGCTTATGGCTACACCTTC.

The chain recombines TRBV10-3 with TRBJ2-7, with D perhaps matching TRBD1 or TRBD2 (5 bases each). This CDR3 is 15 amino acids long. Germline CDR1 and CDR2: ENHRY and SYGVKD. Trimming pared 10 bases from V and 0 bases from J, leaving 19 bases between. CDR3 sequence: CASSDWGRNSYEQYF. The DNA of the CDR3 is TGTGCCAGCAGCGACTGGGGACGCAACTCCTACGAGCAGTACTTC.

The chain is built from TRBV7-8 and TRBJ2-7; 7 nucleotides align to TRBD1. This CDR3 comprises 15 residues. After removal of 5 bases from V and 5 bases from J, the junction contained 12 bases not matched to a gene. Germline assignment: CDR1 SGHVS and CDR2 FQNEAQ. The CDR3 sequence: CASSQRQGEGNEQYF. As DNA, the CDR3 is TGTGCCAGCAGCCAACGACAGGGTGAAGGCAACGAGCAGTACTTC.

The rearrangement uses TRBV9 and TRBJ1-6, with D possibly being TRBD1 (6 bases). Germline CDR1 SGDLS, CDR2 YYNGEE. The CDR3 covers 15 residues. V lost 1 base and J 10 bases, leaving 15 bases between the germline ends. CDR3 sequence: CASSVSGAGRSPLHF. As DNA, the CDR3 is TGTGCCAGCAGCGTATCAGGGGCAGGGAGATCACCCCTCCACTTT.

This clonotype was seen ten or more times. The rearrangement uses TRBV6-5 and TRBJ2-5; no firm D call. Germline V gene data show CDR1 as MNHEY and CDR2 as SVGAGI. The CDR3 covers 15 residues. Trimming took off 2 bases at V and 5 bases at J, with 15 bases between the two ends. In nucleotides, the CDR3 is TGTGCCAGCAGTTACGGGGTAGCACCCTCCGAGACCCAGTACTTC. It specifies CASSYGVAPSETQYF.

With respect to this clonotype: With a much larger clone just one base away, this may be a read error. The chain recombines TRBV2 with TRBJ2-5; 12 bases match TRBD2. In germline, CDR1 is SNHLY, CDR2 FYNNEI. The CDR3 has 15 residues. The CDR3 DNA reads as TGTGCCAGCAGCGACGCTAGCGGGAGGGAAGAGACCCAGCACTTC. This gives the protein CASSDASGREETQHF.